These 11 T cell receptor beta chains were sequenced from one sample in a study of blood T cell repertoires in COVID-19. The table came from immunoSEQ multiplex PCR; TCRdb's copy has only in-frame clones and leaves some out. The sample includes 250,000 or so clones, 85% to 90% of them seen just once. Input material: peripheral blood. These receptors all stem from a man under 40 with COVID-19, enrolled during active disease.

Remarks on this clone: Within the sample, other DNA sequences also encode this same CDR3. The chain carries TRBV19 and TRBJ1-1; tentatively, D is TRBD1 (6 bases). Germline lookup yields CDR1 LNHDA and CDR2 SQIVND (reference sequence). The CDR3 is 12 residues long. Trimming removed 6 bases at V and 4 bases at J, with 9 bases between. The CDR3 protein is CASRQGGTEAFF. In nucleotides, the CDR3 is TGTGCCAGTAGACAGGGTGGCACTGAAGCTTTCTTT.

The J gene is TRBJ1-1, the V gene TRBV5-1; tentatively, D is TRBD1 (5 bases). CDR1 and CDR2 (germline): SGHRS, YFSETQ. V was clipped by 0 bases and J by 7 bases, with 13 bases between them. The CDR3 is made up of 14 amino acids. CDR3 amino acids: CASSLGSGDGEAFF. The CDR3 DNA reads TGCGCCAGCAGCTTGGGATCGGGGGATGGTGAAGCTTTCTTT.

With respect to this clone: The same CDR3 also results from other DNA sequences found in this sample. The CDR3 reads CATSRDRGGYGYTF. The DNA for the CDR3 is TGTGCCACCAGCAGGGACAGGGGGGGTTATGGCTACACCTTC. The chain joins TRBV15 to TRBJ1-2, with 10 bases fitting TRBD1. Germline-derived CDR1 and CDR2 are LNHNV and YYDKDF (reference sequence). The junction had 3 bases not matched to a gene; V was cut back by 3 bases and J by 5 bases. CDR3 length equals 14 residues. Using reference TRBV15 and TRBJ1-2 for the parts outside the CDR3, the full variable domain is DAMVIQNPRYQVTQFGKPVTLSCSQTLNHNVMYWYQQKSSQAPKLLFHYYDKDFNNEADTPDNFQSRRPNTSFCFLDIRSPGLGDTAMYLCATSRDRGGYGYTFGSGTRLTVV.

The J gene is TRBJ1-2, the V gene TRBV6-6, with 10 nucleotides matching TRBD1. The CDR3 is 15 residues long. Germline V gene lookup returns CDR1 MNHNY and CDR2 SVGAGI (reference sequence). J was trimmed by 6 bases and V by 5 bases; bases with no gene match: 9. The CDR3 DNA is TGTGCCAGCAGTCCCCACTCCGGGACAGGGGATGGCTACACCTTC. Translation: CASSPHSGTGDGYTF.

In its sample, this clone was seen once. Additional DNA sequences in this sample encode the identical CDR3. The CDR3 sequence is CASSGWAGRGNYEQYF. The CDR3 DNA follows: TGTGCCAGTAGCGGATGGGCGGGCAGGGGGAACTACGAGCAGTACTTC. J is TRBJ2-7 and V is TRBV19, with 7 bases matching TRBD1. Germline CDR1 reads LNHDA; CDR2 reads SQIVND (reference sequence). The CDR3 sequence is 16 residues long. J lost 3 bases, V lost 6 bases, and 14 bases had no gene match.

The chain recombines TRBV6-1 with TRBJ1-5; 7 nucleotides match TRBD1. V lost 1 base to trimming and J lost 6 bases; unmatched junction nucleotides: 3. Germline V CDR1 and CDR2: MNHNS, SASEGT. CDR3 size: 14 residues. CDR3 sequence reads: CASSEGQGAQPQHF. CDR3 coding DNA: TGTGCCAGCAGTGAAGGACAGGGTGCTCAGCCCCAGCATTTT.

V usage is TRBV27 and J usage is TRBJ2-1, with D possibly TRBD2 on 5 matching bases. Germline CDR1 and CDR2: MNHEY and SMNVEV (reference sequence). The CDR3 consists of 17 residues. V gave up 5 bases and J gave up 5 bases, with 22 bases separating them. The CDR3 here is CASSPYSLTGTNNEQFF. The CDR3, as DNA: TGTGCCAGCAGTCCCTACTCTCTAACGGGAACTAACAATGAGCAGTTCTTC.

The gene calls are TRBV12-3 or TRBV12-4 and TRBJ1-2; D remains unclear. The length of the CDR3 is 13 residues. V was pared by 4 bases and J by 8 bases, with 14 bases between. The CDR3 sequence is CASSYGRTEGYTF. The CDR3 DNA sequence: TGTGCCAGCAGTTATGGGAGGACGGAAGGCTACACCTTC.

This clone was counted between two and nine times. This chain links TRBV27 with TRBJ1-5; D gene ambiguous. From germline, CDR1 is MNHEY and CDR2 SMNVEV (reference sequence). The V end was cut by 5 bases, the J end by 6 bases, with 11 bases between. The CDR3 is made up of 13 amino acids. The CDR3 DNA reads as TGTGCCAGCAGTAAGAACGGTGGTCAGCCCCAGCATTTT. Translation gives CASSKNGGQPQHF.

In nucleotides, the CDR3 is TGTGCCACCAGTAGCACAGGGTCTGGCTACACCTTC. Its protein is CATSSTGSGYTF. J is TRBJ1-2 and V is TRBV24-1; a possible D gene is TRBD1 (6 bases). This CDR3 is built from 12 residues. The V gene's germline CDR1 is KGHDR and CDR2 SFDVKD. V lost 6 bases and J 7 bases, leaving 11 bases between the germline ends.

The rearrangement uses TRBV12-3 or TRBV12-4 and TRBJ2-7, with a possible D match to TRBD2 (6 bases). The ends were cut back, 5 bases at V and 12 bases at J, with 20 bases in the middle. The CDR3 spans 13 residues. The CDR3 loop reads CASSPRVGAAGYF. CDR3 in DNA: TGTGCCAGCAGTCCCCGGGTAGGGGCAGCGGGGTACTTC.